These 7 T cell receptor beta chains were all obtained from the same sample, sequenced in a study of blood T cell repertoires in COVID-19. Here immunoSEQ multiplex PCR was the method, and the copy in TCRdb shows in-frame clones only, minus some. The sample yields 250,000 or so clones, 80% to 90% seen once. What was sequenced was peripheral blood. These receptors came from a woman in her 70s with acute or convalescent COVID-19.

The chain is built from TRBV11-2 and TRBJ1-1; 8 bases align to TRBD1. This CDR3 has 15 residues. CDR1 and CDR2 from the germline V gene are SGHAT and FQNNGV. With 1 base clipped from V and 1 base from J, the junction kept 2 bases outside the gene matches. CDR3 nucleotide sequence: TGTGCCAGCAGCTTAGTCACAGGGGGGAACACTGAAGCTTTCTTT. It translates to CASSLVTGGNTEAFF.

V usage is TRBV5-1 and J usage is TRBJ1-2; 12 nucleotides align to TRBD1. The CDR3 is made up of 15 amino acids. CDR1 and CDR2 from the germline V gene are SGHRS and YFSETQ. V gave up 5 bases and J gave up 3 bases; unmatched junction bases: 5. CDR3 DNA sequence: TGCGCCAGCAGATACGGGACAGGGGGCGACTATGGCTACACCTTC. Its translation: CASRYGTGGDYGYTF. The whole variable domain, filled in from reference TRBV5-1 and TRBJ1-2, reads KAGVTQTPRYLIKTRGQQVTLSCSPISGHRSVSWYQQTPGQGLQFLFEYFSETQRNKGNFPGRFSGRQFSNSRSEMNVSTLELGDSALYLCASRYGTGGDYGYTFGSGTRLTVV.

The V and J genes are TRBV7-2 and TRBJ2-7; 11 nucleotides align to TRBD1. Trimming took 5 bases from V and 3 from J; bases not matched to a gene: 6. The CDR3 loop spans 15 amino acids. The germline V gene has CDR1 SGHTA and CDR2 FQGNSA. CDR3 sequence: CASSQGTGGIYEQYF. In DNA form, the CDR3 reads TGTGCCAGCAGCCAGGGGACAGGGGGAATCTACGAGCAGTACTTC.

J is TRBJ2-7 and V is TRBV30; TRBD1 agrees at 12 bases. The germline gives CDR1 GTSNPN, CDR2 SVGIG (reference sequence). The J segment lost 7 bases and the V segment lost 4 bases, leaving 5 bases of the junction unmatched. This CDR3 region has 13 residues. CDR3 sequence reads: CAWNRDRGREQYF. The CDR3, as DNA: TGTGCCTGGAACCGGGACAGGGGGCGGGAGCAGTACTTC.

The chain joins TRBV4-1 to TRBJ1-2; D may be TRBD1 (5 bases). This CDR3 is 15 amino acids long. Per germline, CDR1 MGHRA and CDR2 YSYEKL. Trimming left V 0 bases short and J 5 bases short, with 13 bases between. Here the CDR3 reads CASSQDQQGFYGYTF. The CDR3 nucleotides read TGCGCCAGCAGCCAAGATCAGCAGGGATTTTATGGCTACACCTTC.

The J gene is TRBJ1-3, the V gene TRBV7-2; weak D call: TRBD1 (6 bases). CDR3 length equals 15 residues. The V end was cut by 5 bases, the J end by 2 bases, with 13 bases between. Germline CDR1 is SGHTA and CDR2 is FQGNSA. The CDR3 is CASSRGGITGNTIYF. The CDR3 DNA is TGTGCCAGCAGCAGAGGGGGAATCACTGGAAACACCATATATTTT.

The chain recombines TRBV19 with TRBJ1-2; possibly TRBD1 for D (6 bases). In germline, CDR1 is LNHDA, CDR2 SQIVND (reference sequence). Trimming stripped 6 bases from V and 1 base from J, with 9 bases between. The CDR3 covers 13 residues. The CDR3 nucleotides are TGTGCCAGTAGGAGGACAGTTAACTATGGCTACACCTTC. Amino acids: CASRRTVNYGYTF.